This record covers a single T cell receptor (beta chain). The sample belongs to a study of OX40 agonist ivuxolimab in advanced cancers. The protocol was immunoSEQ multiplex PCR, while the TCRdb copy is restricted to in-frame clones and leaves out a portion. The top ten hold less than 0.8% of the sample, which has tens of thousands of clones, about nine tenths seen once. V was clipped by 4 bases and J by 1 base, with 10 bases between them. The germline gives CDR1 MNHNS, CDR2 SASEGT. The CDR3 contains 14 residues. The chain combines TRBV6-1 with TRBJ1-1; D call uncertain. This receptor was obtained from an adult with an advanced solid tumor such as melanoma, head and neck, liver or kidney cancer. Sequences were derived from CD4+ or CD8+ T cells sorted from blood, sampled in a trial of the OX40 agonist ivuxolimab. The CDR3 here is CASSGAAGNTEAFF. CDR3 sequence (DNA): TGTGCCAGCAGTGGGGCGGCCGGGAACACTGAAGCTTTCTTT.